This is a list of T cell receptor beta chains from one sample in a study of control samples from healthy donors and cancer patients. Clones were read by immunoSEQ multiplex PCR, and TCRdb kept only the in-frame ones, dropping some. Here the sample spans some 99,000 clones, roughly 91% being singletons. The sequenced sample was blood. These TCRs come from a woman aged 45-60 years in good health. CDR3s include the opening cysteine and the closing phenylalanine or tryptophan. The D gene is left open where the match is weak. Not every row has a clone size; where given, it reads once, few, many or a size class.

v_call	d_call	j_call	clone_size	cdr3_nt	cdr3_aa
TRBV5-5	.	TRBJ1-6	.	TGTGCCAGCAGCTTGGCCCCAGGGGAATCCTATAATTCACCCCTCCACTTT	CASSLAPGESYNSPLHF
TRBV14	.	TRBJ2-1	.	TGTGCCAGCAGCCAAGATGAGTACGGGAACAATGAGCAGTTCTTC	CASSQDEYGNNEQFF
TRBV7-9	.	TRBJ2-5	.	TGTGCCAGCAGCCCGCGTGGTAGTCAGCAAGAGACCCAGTACTTC	CASSPRGSQQETQYF
TRBV30	.	TRBJ1-4	.	TGTGCCTGGAGTGTTGGAGACAGTAAGGAAAAACTGTTTTTT	CAWSVGDSKEKLFF
TRBV19	.	TRBJ1-1	.	TGTGCCAGTATGGGGAGGAAGGAGAACACTGAAGCTTTCTTT	CASMGRKENTEAFF
TRBV4-1	.	TRBJ2-1	.	TGCGCCAGCAGCCCCGGAGGACAGACCTTCTACAATGAGCAGTTCTTC	CASSPGGQTFYNEQFF
TRBV11-3	.	TRBJ2-1	.	TGTGCCAGCAGTCAGACGGCTAGTTCGGATGAGCAGTTCTTC	CASSQTASSDEQFF
TRBV5-1	.	TRBJ1-4	.	TGCGCCAGCAGCTTGGCGCCAGCTAAAAATGAAAAACTGTTTTTT	CASSLAPAKNEKLFF
TRBV6-2/TRBV6-3	TRBD1	TRBJ1-5	.	TGTGCCAGCAGCCAACAAGCTTACAGGGGTGGCAATCAGCCCCAGCATTTT	CASSQQAYRGGNQPQHF
TRBV5-1	.	TRBJ1-2	.	TGCGCCAGCAGCTTGGACGGGGGAAGCTATGGCTACACCTTC	CASSLDGGSYGYTF
TRBV7-9	.	TRBJ1-1	.	TGTGCCAGCAGCCCGCTTGCCGCCCTGGCTTTCTTT	CASSPLAALAFF
TRBV4-3	.	TRBJ1-1	once	TGCGCCAGCAGCCAAGATTCACACAGGGAGGCTGAAGCTTTCTTT	CASSQDSHREAEAFF
TRBV4-1	.	TRBJ2-3	.	TGCGCCAGCAGCGATCGGGACATCGACACAGATACGCAGTATTTT	CASSDRDIDTDTQYF
TRBV7-3	.	TRBJ2-5	many	TGTGCCAGCAGCTTAAATGGCGGTGGAGAAGAGACCCAGTACTTC	CASSLNGGGEETQYF
TRBV21-1	.	TRBJ1-4	.	TGTGCCAGCAGCAATTGTTCGAAGCTTTCTAATGAAAAACTGTTTTTT	CASSNCSKLSNEKLFF
TRBV24-1	.	TRBJ2-1	.	TGTGCCACCAGTGGACAAAGACAGAACTTGTACTCCTACAATGAGCAGTTCTTC	CATSGQRQNLYSYNEQFF
TRBV24-1	.	TRBJ2-3	once	TGTGCCACCAGTGACTCCCTAATTAAGGGGGGGACAGATACGCAGTATTTT	CATSDSLIKGGTDTQYF
TRBV15	.	TRBJ2-7	once	TGTGCCACCAGCAGACCACAGGGCCCGAGCTCCTACGAGCAGTACTTC	CATSRPQGPSSYEQYF
TRBV11-3	.	TRBJ2-1	.	TGTGCCAGCAGCCCTCGAAACCAATACAATGAGCAGTTCTTC	CASSPRNQYNEQFF
TRBV7-9	TRBD1	TRBJ1-6	.	TGTGCCACCACGGAGGGACAGGGGAATTCACCCCTCCACTTT	CATTEGQGNSPLHF
TRBV18	.	TRBJ1-5	.	TGTGCCAGTACCGGACAAGCCAATCAGCCCCAGCATTTT	CASTGQANQPQHF
TRBV9	TRBD2	TRBJ2-3	.	TGTGCCAGCAGCGTACAAACTAGCGGGGGTCAAGATACGCAGTATTTT	CASSVQTSGGQDTQYF
TRBV18	.	TRBJ1-1	.	TGTGCCAGCTCCTGGAGGGCCGAACCGACTGAAGCTTTCTTT	CASSWRAEPTEAFF
TRBV6-5	.	TRBJ1-5	once	TGTGCCAGCAGTTTAGACAGGTCCAATCAGCCCCAGCATTTT	CASSLDRSNQPQHF
TRBV4-1	TRBD1	TRBJ2-6	.	TGCGCCAGCAGCCAAGCGACAGGGGTGGGCTCTGGGGCCAACGTCCTGACTTTC	CASSQATGVGSGANVLTF
TRBV27	.	TRBJ2-5	.	TGTGCCAGCACAGGGTTGGGGGTTGGAGAGACCCAGTACTTC	CASTGLGVGETQYF
TRBV3-1/TRBV3-2	.	TRBJ1-6	.	TGTGCCAGCAGCCAAGATGTACGCGGAGCGGGGAGTAGGGGTTCACCCCTCCACTTT	CASSQDVRGAGSRGSPLHF
TRBV7-3	.	TRBJ2-3	once	TGTGCCAGCAGCCCTGAAAGAGCGGCGTCTACAGATACGCAGTATTTT	CASSPERAASTDTQYF
TRBV10-2	.	TRBJ1-1	.	TGCGCCAGTCTAAGGGACACTGAAGCTTTCTTT	CASLRDTEAFF
TRBV21-1	.	TRBJ1-2	.	TGTGCCAGCAGCAAGCCCCCCAGGGGCTATGGCTACACCTTC	CASSKPPRGYGYTF
TRBV5-5	TRBD1	TRBJ2-1	.	TGTGCCAGCAGCTCAAAAGGACAGGCGCGGGATGAGCAGTTCTTC	CASSSKGQARDEQFF
TRBV12-3/TRBV12-4	.	TRBJ2-1	.	TGTGCCAGCATGGTGGGGAATGAGCAGTTCTTC	CASMVGNEQFF
TRBV7-9	.	TRBJ1-4	.	TGTGCCAGCAGCTCAATCTTGACAGGTTCCCAAGAAGGGCTGTTTTTT	CASSSILTGSQEGLFF
TRBV7-2	.	TRBJ1-2	.	TGTGCCACCACCGGGACGGTCTATGGCTACACCTTC	CATTGTVYGYTF
TRBV19	TRBD1	TRBJ2-5	once	TGTGCCAGTAGTACCCCCTTGGGGACAGGGGTAGAAGAGACCCAGTACTTC	CASSTPLGTGVEETQYF
TRBV15	TRBD2	TRBJ2-3	.	TGTGCCACCAGCAGAACTCCTAGCGGGGGGGGTCACAGGCCCACAGATACGCAGTATTTT	CATSRTPSGGGHRPTDTQYF
TRBV5-5	.	TRBJ2-7	.	TGTGCCAGCGCTAGTGGGGTTGACGAGCAGTACTTC	CASASGVDEQYF
TRBV12-3/TRBV12-4	.	TRBJ1-5	.	TGTGCCAGCAGTAATTCCGGATCTCAGCCCCAGCATTTT	CASSNSGSQPQHF
TRBV6-4	.	TRBJ1-6	.	TGTGCCAGCGCCGTGGCGCAGTCTAATAATTCACCCCTCCACTTT	CASAVAQSNNSPLHF
TRBV7-9	.	TRBJ1-5	few	TGTGCCAGCAGCGATTCCAGGGGCCTCCAGCATTTT	CASSDSRGLQHF
TRBV28	TRBD1	TRBJ2-3	.	TGTGCCACCCAAGTAGGGGGCGCGGTAGATACGCAGTATTTT	CATQVGGAVDTQYF
TRBV19	.	TRBJ1-5	once	TGTGCCAGTAGTACGATCAGCAATCAGCCCCAGCATTTT	CASSTISNQPQHF
TRBV6-2/TRBV6-3	TRBD1	TRBJ1-4	.	TGTGCCAGCAGTTCTCCGGACAGGGGTAATGAAAAACTGTTTTTT	CASSSPDRGNEKLFF
TRBV11-2	.	TRBJ1-3	.	TGTGCCAGCAGCTTAGGGGCAAGAGGCCCGCGCTCTGGAAACACCATATATTTT	CASSLGARGPRSGNTIYF
TRBV14	.	TRBJ1-1	.	TGTGCCAGCAGCCAAGGATGGACAGAAAACACTGAAGCTTTCTTT	CASSQGWTENTEAFF
TRBV19	.	TRBJ1-2	once	TGTGCCAGTAAACACAGGGTCGGCTACACCTTC	CASKHRVGYTF
TRBV19	TRBD2	TRBJ2-1	.	TGTGCCAGTAGTCTCACTAGCGGAGCGGATGAGCAGTTCTTC	CASSLTSGADEQFF
TRBV18	TRBD2	TRBJ2-7	few	TGTGCCAGCTCACCCAGCCCTGCTAGCGGGGGGGGCGGCGAGCAGTACTTC	CASSPSPASGGGGEQYF